This TCR beta chain was identified during a study of T-cell memory formation after mild COVID-19. The study's findings and limits: Cross-reactive memory apparently joined, as some responding clones appeared in pre-infection memory.

TCRdb re-called the 5' RACE reads through MiXCR, storing one row per CDR3 protein. In the table there are roughly 130,000 distinct CDR3 sequences, approximately 5.9% of which are singletons. Trimming shortened V by 2 bases and J by 1 base, and 10 bases separated the two germline ends. CDR3 length: 15 amino acids. From germline, CDR1 is SGHDT and CDR2 YYEEEE. This clonotype was picked up a small number of times. Its antigen remains unidentified. The receptor comes from an adult woman who had mild COVID-19 (a few samples of this study predate the infection). Cell type and time point are not known. The sample consisted of PBMCs or a T cell subset sorted from them (not recorded which). The gene calls are TRBV5-6 and TRBJ2-1; D is unresolved. The CDR3 protein is CASSFRLRSYNEQFF. The DNA for the CDR3 is TGTGCCAGCAGCTTTCGGTTAAGATCCTACAATGAGCAGTTCTTC.